The 25 T cell receptor beta chains listed next were all sequenced from one sample in a study of cytomegalovirus exposure and HLA in healthy donors. The PCR had 60 Vbeta and 13 Jbeta primers. Measured with immunoSEQ multiplex PCR; TCRdb has only the in-frame clones, and not every one. Of more than 140,000 clones listed, about 77% are singletons. Specimen: PBMCs. The origin of the receptors is a female donor in good health and CMV-seronegative.

The rearrangement links TRBV28 to TRBJ2-7, with 12 bases that match TRBD2. CDR1 and CDR2 (germline): MDHEN, SYDVKM. The CDR3 spans 16 residues. With V trimmed by 7 bases and J by 3 bases, 10 bases remained unmatched. This CDR3 reads CASTGASGGDLYEQYF. In nucleotides, the CDR3 is TGTGCCAGCACAGGGGCTAGCGGGGGGGATCTCTACGAGCAGTACTTC. Drawing the rest from reference TRBV28 and TRBJ2-7, the complete variable domain is DVKVTQSSRYLVKRTGEKVFLECVQDMDHENMFWYRQDPGLGLRLIYFSYDVKMKEKGDIPEGYSVSREKKERFSLILESASTNQTSMYLCASTGASGGDLYEQYFGPGTRLTVT.

V is TRBV10-3 and J is TRBJ1-1; D perhaps matches TRBD1 (6 bases). The CDR3 extends over 14 amino acids. The germline gives CDR1 ENHRY, CDR2 SYGVKD. Trimming cost V 2 bases and J 5 bases, with 12 bases left between them. The CDR3 protein is CAISERQGWTEAFF. The CDR3 DNA follows: TGTGCCATCAGTGAGAGGCAGGGGTGGACTGAAGCTTTCTTT.

V and J are TRBV6-5 and TRBJ2-1; 8 bases are a match to TRBD2. CDR3 length: 15 residues. The V gene's germline CDR1 is MNHEY and CDR2 SVGAGI. The junction had 8 bases not matched to a gene; V was cut back by 3 bases and J by 7 bases. The CDR3 is CASSYHNSGTNEQFF. The CDR3 DNA sequence: TGTGCCAGCAGTTATCATAATAGCGGGACGAATGAGCAGTTCTTC.

This chain connects TRBV6-6 to TRBJ2-5, with 11 bases identical to TRBD1. V gave up 5 bases and J gave up 4 bases; unmatched junction bases: 3. Germline loops: CDR1 MNHNY, CDR2 SVGAGI (reference sequence). The CDR3 sequence is 14 residues long. CDR3 bases: TGTGCCAGCAGTCGGGACAGGGGGAGAGAGACCCAGTACTTC. Translation gives CASSRDRGRETQYF.

The chain joins TRBV5-8 to TRBJ1-5; 7 bases are shared with TRBD1. This CDR3 is 18 amino acids long. Germline CDR1 and CDR2: SGHTS and YDEGEE. Losses at the gene ends were 3 bases for V and 0 bases for J; bases not matched to a gene: 12. The CDR3 is CASSSGTDRGGSNQPQHF. In DNA form, the CDR3 reads TGTGCCAGCAGCTCAGGGACAGACAGAGGGGGTAGCAATCAGCCCCAGCATTTT.

The chain employs TRBV12-5 and TRBJ1-5; D remains ambiguous. The germline CDR1 and CDR2 sequences are LGHNT and FRNRAP. V was cut by 0 bases and J by 5 bases, with 23 bases left in between. This CDR3 is 19 amino acids long. In nucleotides, the CDR3 is TGTGCTAGTGGTTTGGTAACGACCCTGATCGGGGTAGGCGATCAGCCCCAGCATTTT. It is translated as CASGLVTTLIGVGDQPQHF.

Notes on this clone: Distinct nucleotide sequences in the sample also encode this CDR3. The V gene is TRBV7-9, the J gene TRBJ1-6; D remains ambiguous. This CDR3 has 14 residues. Trimming removed 1 base from V and 6 bases from J, with 7 bases in between. Looked up from germline, CDR1 is SEHNR and CDR2 is FQNEAQ (reference sequence). The CDR3, as DNA: TGTGCCAGCAGCTTAGGTGCAGTTAATTCACCCCTCCACTTT. This sequence encodes CASSLGAVNSPLHF.

This sequence joins TRBV4-2 and TRBJ2-1, with 7 nucleotides matching TRBD1. V lost 3 bases and J lost 0; bases outside the gene matches: 8. The CDR3 covers 17 residues. Germline V gives CDR1 LGHNA, CDR2 YNFKEQ. As DNA, the CDR3 is TGTGCCAGCAGCCAGGTTGGGGACAGTCTCTCCTACAATGAGCAGTTCTTC. Translation: CASSQVGDSLSYNEQFF.

The chain couples TRBV11-2 to TRBJ1-2, with TRBD1 identical over 8 bases. Per germline, CDR1 SGHAT and CDR2 FQNNGV. The V gene end was trimmed by 2 bases and the J gene end by 11 bases; junction bases not matched to a gene: 1. The CDR3 covers 11 residues. CDR3 coding DNA: TGTGCCAGCAGCTTAAACAGGGGGTACACCTTC. This codes for CASSLNRGYTF. Together with reference TRBV11-2 and TRBJ1-2, the CDR3 gives the full variable domain: EAGVAQSPRYKIIEKRQSVAFWCNPISGHATLYWYQQILGQGPKLLIQFQNNGVVDDSQLPKDRFSAERLKGVDSTLKIQPAKLEDSAVYLCASSLNRGYTFGSGTRLTVV.

The chain links TRBV28 to TRBJ2-6, with 12 bases lining up with TRBD1. Germline V gene data show CDR1 as MDHEN and CDR2 as SYDVKM. The CDR3 loop spans 17 amino acids. V gave up 7 bases and J gave up 1 base; unmatched junction bases: 5. The CDR3 loop reads CASNPGQGASGANVLTF. The CDR3 DNA reads as TGTGCCAGCAACCCGGGACAGGGGGCGTCTGGGGCCAACGTCCTGACTTTC.

This sequence joins TRBV7-2 and TRBJ1-1, with D possibly matching TRBD1 (5 bases). The CDR3 extends over 10 amino acids. With 8 bases removed from V and 10 bases from J, the gap between germline ends came to 11 bases. Per the germline V gene, CDR1 is SGHTA and CDR2 is FQGNSA. As DNA, the CDR3 is TGTGCCAGCTTCGGGGGGGTAGCTTTCTTT. Its protein product is CASFGGVAFF.

DNA for the CDR3: TGTGCCAGCAACGAACCGGGACTAGCGGGAAGTGAGCAGTTCTTC. This codes for CASNEPGLAGSEQFF. The V and J genes are TRBV6-1 and TRBJ2-1, with TRBD2 identical over 13 bases. The CDR3 extends over 15 amino acids. Germline V gene sequence: CDR1 MNHNS, CDR2 SASEGT. With V trimmed by 7 bases and J by 9 bases, 9 bases remained unmatched.

V and J are TRBV27 and TRBJ1-2; 10 bases are a match to TRBD1. V dropped 4 bases and J dropped 4; count of bases not matched to a gene: 6. CDR3 length: 15 residues. Germline-derived CDR1 and CDR2 are MNHEY and SMNVEV (reference sequence). The CDR3 DNA reads as TGTGCCAGCAGTTACGACAGGGGGCGCGCCTATGGCTACACCTTC. Its translation: CASSYDRGRAYGYTF.

This chain joins TRBV9 and TRBJ1-3, with 7 bases matching TRBD1. Per the germline V gene, CDR1 is SGDLS and CDR2 is YYNGEE. CDR3 length equals 15 residues. Losses at the gene ends were 2 bases for V and 0 bases for J; bases not matched to a gene: 2. The CDR3 coding sequence is TGTGCCAGCAGCGTGACAGGGAGCTCTGGAAACACCATATATTTT. Encoded protein: CASSVTGSSGNTIYF.

The V call is TRBV28, the J call TRBJ2-3; 7 bases agree with TRBD2. After removal of 5 bases from V and 0 bases from J, the junction contained 2 bases not matched to a gene. The CDR3 sequence is 14 residues long. Germline V lookup: CDR1 MDHEN, CDR2 SYDVKM. Here the CDR3 DNA reads TGTGCCAGCAGTCCAGCGGGGAGCACAGATACGCAGTATTTT. It codes for CASSPAGSTDTQYF.

DNA for the CDR3: TGTGCCAGCAGCGCCGGACTAGCGGGGGTGTGTGAGCAGTTCTTC. Translating it yields CASSAGLAGVCEQFF. The chain joins TRBV11-2 to TRBJ2-1; 13 bases agree with TRBD2. V lost 5 bases to trimming and J lost 9 bases; unmatched junction nucleotides: 7. Germline V CDR1 and CDR2: SGHAT, FQNNGV. This CDR3 comprises 15 residues.

This clone was seen only a few times. The rearrangement links TRBV5-1 to TRBJ1-1, with D tentatively TRBD1 (5 bases). There are 15 residues in the CDR3. V lost 0 bases and J lost 0, with 9 bases in between. CDR1 and CDR2 from the germline V gene are SGHRS and YFSETQ. The CDR3 reads CASSLGQRMNTEAFF. CDR3 nucleotides: TGCGCCAGCAGCTTGGGACAGAGAATGAACACTGAAGCTTTCTTT.

The chain employs TRBV28 and TRBJ1-5; D remains ambiguous. Trimming removed 3 bases at V and 0 bases at J, with 9 bases between. Germline CDR1 and CDR2: MDHEN and SYDVKM. The CDR3 contains 15 residues. CDR3 protein: CASSFYGNSNQPQHF. The CDR3 coding sequence is TGTGCCAGCAGTTTTTACGGTAATAGCAATCAGCCCCAGCATTTT.

This rearrangement joins TRBV12-5 to TRBJ1-5, with D perhaps TRBD1 (6 bases). CDR3 length: 14 residues. CDR1 and CDR2 (germline): LGHNT, FRNRAP. Trimming removed 2 bases from V and 6 bases from J, with 11 bases in between. Here the CDR3 reads CASGLTQGIQPQHF. The CDR3 region has the DNA TGTGCTAGTGGTTTGACACAGGGTATTCAGCCCCAGCATTTT.

The chain recombines TRBV7-9 with TRBJ2-3; no clear D. The length of the CDR3 is 12 residues. Germline lookup yields CDR1 SEHNR and CDR2 FQNEAQ (reference sequence). The V and J ends lost 5 bases and 8 bases respectively, with 11 bases between them. CDR3 sequence: CASSPLEVTQYF. The CDR3 DNA reads TGTGCCAGCAGCCCCCTCGAGGTTACGCAGTATTTT.

CDR3 in DNA: TGTGCCAGCAGTGTGACGGTTACTAGCACTGAAGCTTTCTTT. Protein: CASSVTVTSTEAFF. The gene calls are TRBV6-5 and TRBJ1-1, with D uncertain. The CDR3 length is 14 residues. The germline V gene has CDR1 MNHEY and CDR2 SVGAGI. V was clipped by 5 bases and J by 4 bases, with 14 bases between them.

The rearrangement uses TRBV7-9 and TRBJ1-5; 12 bases are a match to TRBD1. V shed 5 bases, J shed 4 bases, and the junction held 3 bases outside the gene matches. CDR1 is SEHNR and CDR2 is FQNEAQ in the germline V gene (reference sequence). CDR3 length: 15 residues. In DNA form, the CDR3 reads TGTGCCAGCAGCCTGGGACAGGGGGCGAATCAGCCCCAGCATTTT. It codes for CASSLGQGANQPQHF.

The genes are TRBV7-2 and TRBJ1-4; D gene ambiguous. V lost 2 bases and J 0 bases, leaving 7 bases between the germline ends. Per germline, CDR1 SGHTA and CDR2 FQGNSA. The CDR3 is 15 residues long. CDR3 nucleotide sequence: TGTGCCAGCAGCTTATCGTTTGCAACTAATGAAAAACTGTTTTTT. It codes for CASSLSFATNEKLFF.

About this clone: The junction shows a germline mismatch at one end, possibly a read error. The chain links TRBV4-2 to TRBJ2-5; the match to TRBD2 covers 11 bases. This CDR3 has 19 residues. Germline lookup yields CDR1 LGHNA and CDR2 YNFKEQ. This chain's CDR3 is CASSPFLLAGALQQEAQYF. DNA of the CDR3: TGTGCCAGCAGCCCCTTTTTACTAGCGGGGGCCCTACAACAAGAGGCCCAGTACTTC.

The chain uses TRBV14 and TRBJ1-2; D is perhaps TRBD1 (5 bases). Germline V CDR1 and CDR2: SGHDN, FVKESK. V was cut by 3 bases and J by 3 bases, with 23 bases left in between. The CDR3 totals 18 residues. CDR3 protein: CASSHPWGSRGDYYGYTF. DNA of the CDR3: TGTGCCAGCAGCCACCCTTGGGGCAGCCGAGGGGACTACTATGGCTACACCTTC.